The rows below give T cell receptor beta chains drawn from one sample of a study of T cells in Graves' hyperthyroidism and ophthalmopathy. In TCRdb, the multiplex PCR reads were re-called with MiXCR into one record per CDR3 protein. The data contain fewer than 650,000 distinct CDR3 sequences, 12% to 15% of them singletons. Sequencing was carried out using blood. All receptors derive from a woman aged 40 to 49 with Graves' hyperthyroidism. The CDR3 runs from the conserved cysteine through the conserved F or W. The D gene is left open where the match is weak. Rows may omit the clone size; those that give it use once, few, many or a size class.

V: TRBV7-9; J: TRBJ2-5; size: NA; D: NA; DNA: TGTGCCAGCAGCTTTATCGGGTTCCAAGAGACCCAGTACTTC; CDR3: CASSFIGFQETQYF
V: TRBV12-3/TRBV12-4; J: TRBJ1-2; size: many; D: NA; DNA: TGTGCCAGCAGTTTAGCAGGAACCTATGGCTACACCTTC; CDR3: CASSLAGTYGYTF
V: TRBV20-1; J: TRBJ2-7; size: many; D: TRBD1; DNA: TGCAGTGCTAGAGATCCAGACAGGGGTTCCTACGAGCAGTACTTC; CDR3: CSARDPDRGSYEQYF
V: TRBV6-1; J: TRBJ1-5; size: many; D: NA; DNA: TGTGCCAGCAGTTCTCATCGAACGAGGGATCAGCCCCAGCATTTT; CDR3: CASSSHRTRDQPQHF
V: TRBV5-1; J: TRBJ1-1; size: NA; D: TRBD1; DNA: TGCGCCAGCAGCTTGGAGTCGGGACAGTCCCAGAACACTGAAGCTTTCTTT; CDR3: CASSLESGQSQNTEAFF
V: TRBV6-1; J: TRBJ1-5; size: few; D: TRBD1; DNA: TGTGCCGGCGGCGGACAGGGTAAGAGACCCCAGCATTTT; CDR3: CAGGGQGKRPQHF
V: TRBV12-3/TRBV12-4; J: TRBJ2-7; size: many; D: TRBD2; DNA: TGTGCCAGCCGTGGACTAGCGGGTTCCTACGAGCAGTACTTC; CDR3: CASRGLAGSYEQYF
V: TRBV30; J: TRBJ2-1; size: many; D: NA; DNA: TGTGCCTGGAGCCCTACCCCCAATGAGCAGTTCTTC; CDR3: CAWSPTPNEQFF
V: TRBV20-1; J: TRBJ2-1; size: NA; D: TRBD2; DNA: TGCAGTGCTAGAGATCTCGCCGGGACTAGCGGGAAGGTCGGTGAGCAGTTCTTC; CDR3: CSARDLAGTSGKVGEQFF
V: TRBV5-1; J: TRBJ2-1; size: few; D: TRBD2; DNA: TGCGCCAGCAGCTGGGAGACTAGCGGGTCGGTGGAGCAGTTCTTC; CDR3: CASSWETSGSVEQFF
V: TRBV30; J: TRBJ2-1; size: many; D: NA; DNA: TGTGCCTGGACCTCAGGGGGGTCGCGGTACAATGAGCAGTTCTTC; CDR3: CAWTSGGSRYNEQFF
V: TRBV7-9; J: TRBJ2-1; size: NA; D: TRBD2; DNA: TGTGCCAGCAGCGTTAGCGGGAGCCCCCATGAGCAGTTCTTC; CDR3: CASSVSGSPHEQFF
V: TRBV29-1; J: TRBJ2-3; size: many; D: NA; DNA: TGCAGCGTTGAAGTAGGGCCAGATACGCAGTATTTT; CDR3: CSVEVGPDTQYF
V: TRBV12-3/TRBV12-4; J: TRBJ1-5; size: NA; D: NA; DNA: TGTGCCAGCAGTTTAAGGGGGGGGAATCAGCCCCAGCATTTT; CDR3: CASSLRGGNQPQHF
V: TRBV20-1; J: TRBJ2-3; size: NA; D: NA; DNA: TGCAGTGTACCGACAGTAGCGCCAGATACGCAGTATTTT; CDR3: CSVPTVAPDTQYF
V: TRBV10-3; J: TRBJ2-2; size: few; D: TRBD1; DNA: TGTGCCATCAGAAATTTCGGACAGGGGGTCTCCGGGGAGCTGTTTTTT; CDR3: CAIRNFGQGVSGELFF
V: TRBV18; J: TRBJ2-7; size: NA; D: NA; DNA: TGTGCCAGCTCACCTGGGGCCTGGGGATCCTACGAGCAGTACTTC; CDR3: CASSPGAWGSYEQYF
V: TRBV5-1; J: TRBJ1-1; size: many; D: NA; DNA: TGCGCCAGCAGCTTGGCCTGGGAACCTGAAGCTTTCTTT; CDR3: CASSLAWEPEAFF
V: TRBV30; J: TRBJ2-1; size: few; D: NA; DNA: TGTGCCTGGAGTGGGCCGGGGAAGCAGTTCTTC; CDR3: CAWSGPGKQFF
V: TRBV27; J: TRBJ2-7; size: many; D: NA; DNA: TGTGCCAGCAGTTTATCTCAGGGGCCCTACGAGCAGTACTTC; CDR3: CASSLSQGPYEQYF
V: TRBV20-1; J: TRBJ2-5; size: many; D: TRBD2; DNA: TGCAGTGCTAGTTTCGATAGCGGGAGAACCCAGTACTTC; CDR3: CSASFDSGRTQYF
V: TRBV7-3; J: TRBJ2-5; size: many; D: NA; DNA: TGTGCCAGCAGCTTAATGGTAGATTCATGTTACTTC; CDR3: CASSLMVDSCYF
V: TRBV27; J: TRBJ2-3; size: NA; D: TRBD1; DNA: TGTGCCAGCCGGCCGAGGGGGCCCCGGACAGATACGCAGTATTTT; CDR3: CASRPRGPRTDTQYF
V: TRBV29-1; J: TRBJ2-7; size: many; D: NA; DNA: TGCAGCGTTGAAGTGTCGCCTTCCTACGAGCAGTACTTC; CDR3: CSVEVSPSYEQYF
V: TRBV5-6; J: TRBJ2-7; size: many; D: TRBD2; DNA: TGTGCCAGCAGCTTAGGACTAGCGGATGGTAGGTCCTACGAGCAGTACTTC; CDR3: CASSLGLADGRSYEQYF
V: TRBV4-2; J: TRBJ2-1; size: NA; D: NA; DNA: TGTGCCAGCAGCCAAGAGAGCCTACCCTACAATGAGCAGTTCTTC; CDR3: CASSQESLPYNEQFF
V: TRBV6-1; J: TRBJ1-5; size: many; D: NA; DNA: TGTGCCAGCAGTGCGTGGGGACTATTCGCGAATCAGCCCCAGCATTTT; CDR3: CASSAWGLFANQPQHF
V: TRBV29-1; J: TRBJ2-1; size: many; D: NA; DNA: TGCAGCGTTGGGGGGCCGGGGAATGAGCAGTTCTTC; CDR3: CSVGGPGNEQFF
V: TRBV9; J: TRBJ2-1; size: few; D: NA; DNA: TGTGCCAGCAGCGTAGGCTCGGCCAGCTCCTACAATGAGCAGTTCTTC; CDR3: CASSVGSASSYNEQFF
V: TRBV12-3/TRBV12-4; J: TRBJ2-7; size: NA; D: TRBD2; DNA: TGTGCCAGCAGTTACACTAGCGATGACTCCTACGAGCAGTACTTC; CDR3: CASSYTSDDSYEQYF
V: TRBV28; J: TRBJ2-3; size: many; D: NA; DNA: TGTGCCAGCAGTTTACCTGCCCAGACAGATACGCAGTATTTT; CDR3: CASSLPAQTDTQYF
V: TRBV19; J: TRBJ2-2; size: few; D: TRBD1; DNA: TGTGCCAGTAGTAAATCGGGGGGACAGGGGGGGACCGGGGAGCTGTTTTTT; CDR3: CASSKSGGQGGTGELFF
V: TRBV7-8; J: TRBJ2-5; size: few; D: TRBD1; DNA: TGTGCCAGCAGCGCCAAGGGACAGAGTATTCAAGAGACCCAGTACTTC; CDR3: CASSAKGQSIQETQYF
V: TRBV6-1; J: TRBJ2-1; size: many; D: NA; DNA: TGTGCCAGCAGCCTATGGAGGTACAATGAGCAGTTCTTC; CDR3: CASSLWRYNEQFF
V: TRBV28; J: TRBJ2-1; size: many; D: TRBD1; DNA: TGTGCCAGCAGTTTCAGAGGGACAGTTTCTAATGAGCAGTTCTTC; CDR3: CASSFRGTVSNEQFF
V: TRBV10-1; J: TRBJ2-5; size: many; D: NA; DNA: TGCGCCGTTCCCGCTGGGGGCAGGGAAAGAGAGACCCAGTACTTC; CDR3: CAVPAGGRERETQYF
V: TRBV30; J: TRBJ2-5; size: few; D: NA; DNA: TGTGCCTGGAGTCGCGGGGGCGGGGAGACCCAGTACTTC; CDR3: CAWSRGGGETQYF
V: TRBV10-3; J: TRBJ1-3; size: NA; D: NA; DNA: TGTGCCATCAGTGAGCAAGCAGGTCTTAGCTCTGGAAACACCATATATTTT; CDR3: CAISEQAGLSSGNTIYF
V: TRBV12-3/TRBV12-4; J: TRBJ2-1; size: few; D: TRBD2; DNA: TGTGCCAGCAGTTTAGGCTCGTCTAGCGGGAGGGCCTACAATGAGCAGTTCTTC; CDR3: CASSLGSSSGRAYNEQFF
V: TRBV29-1; J: TRBJ2-7; size: once; D: TRBD1; DNA: TGCAGCGCGGGACAGGGAGTAAGCTACGGGCAGTACTTC; CDR3: CSAGQGVSYGQYF
V: TRBV6-2/TRBV6-3; J: TRBJ1-3; size: few; D: NA; DNA: TGTGCCAGCAGACCCGACCAAAGCTCTGGAAACACCATATATTTT; CDR3: CASRPDQSSGNTIYF
V: TRBV2; J: TRBJ1-6; size: many; D: TRBD1; DNA: TGTGCCAGCACGGGACAGAAATCACCCCTCCACTTT; CDR3: CASTGQKSPLHF
V: TRBV27; J: TRBJ2-3; size: NA; D: TRBD1; DNA: TGTGCCAGCATCCCTACAGGGGTTCGCACAGATACGCAGTATTTT; CDR3: CASIPTGVRTDTQYF
V: TRBV20-1; J: TRBJ2-7; size: many; D: TRBD2; DNA: TGCAGTGCTAGTATGATGGGGGGGTCCTACGAGCAGTACTTC; CDR3: CSASMMGGSYEQYF
V: TRBV30; J: TRBJ2-5; size: many; D: NA; DNA: TGTGCCTGGAGTGGAGGACATCGAGAGACCCAGTACTTC; CDR3: CAWSGGHRETQYF
V: TRBV5-1; J: TRBJ1-4; size: many; D: TRBD1; DNA: TGCGCCAGCCGCGAGGGACAGGGGGCGAACAAACTGTTTTTT; CDR3: CASREGQGANKLFF
V: TRBV6-5; J: TRBJ2-5; size: many; D: TRBD2; DNA: TGTGCCAGCAGTTACGGGGTAGCGGGAGGTGAGACCCAGTACTTC; CDR3: CASSYGVAGGETQYF
V: TRBV24-1; J: TRBJ2-5; size: many; D: NA; DNA: TGTGCCACCAGTGCCCCGGCCCTCACAGGGTTCGGGGAGACCCAGTACTTC; CDR3: CATSAPALTGFGETQYF
V: TRBV5-1; J: TRBJ2-7; size: many; D: TRBD2; DNA: TGCGCCAGCAGCTCCAAACTAGCGGGAGTATCCCACGAGCAGTACTTC; CDR3: CASSSKLAGVSHEQYF
V: TRBV5-6; J: TRBJ1-1; size: few; D: NA; DNA: TGTGCCAGCAGCGGGGTTACGACTGAAGCTTTCTTT; CDR3: CASSGVTTEAFF
V: TRBV12-3/TRBV12-4; J: TRBJ1-1; size: few; D: NA; DNA: TGTGCCAGCAGTACTTTAGAGAACACTGAAGCTTTCTTT; CDR3: CASSTLENTEAFF
V: TRBV28; J: TRBJ2-4; size: few; D: NA; DNA: TGTGCCAGCAGCTGGGTTAGGGGGAATAATTTAAACATTCAGTACTTC; CDR3: CASSWVRGNNLNIQYF
V: TRBV6-4; J: TRBJ2-7; size: NA; D: NA; DNA: TGCGCCAGCAGTTGGTGGGGCGTACGCTACGAGCAGTACTTC; CDR3: CASSWWGVRYEQYF
V: TRBV20-1; J: TRBJ2-1; size: NA; D: TRBD2; DNA: TGCAGTGCTCTGACTAGCGGGAGCGCAATGTATGAGCAGTTCTTC; CDR3: CSALTSGSAMYEQFF